This T cell receptor beta chain stems from a study of blood T cell repertoires in COVID-19. The ends lost 2 bases at V and 0 bases at J; junction bases unmatched: 5. CDR1 is MNHEY and CDR2 is SVGAGI in the germline V gene. CDR3 length: 16 residues. TCRdb's copy holds only in-frame clones and misses some; the assay was immunoSEQ multiplex PCR. The table records some 71,000 clones, almost 90% of them present only once. The sequenced sample consisted of peripheral blood. The rearrangement links TRBV6-5 to TRBJ1-1, with 8 bases lining up with TRBD1. This clonotype originated in a man aged 45-65 years with acute or convalescent COVID-19. The CDR3 region is CASSYGQGRVNTEAFF. DNA of the CDR3: TGTGCCAGCAGTTACGGACAGGGTCGGGTGAACACTGAAGCTTTCTTT.